These 16 T cell receptor beta chains were sequenced from one sample in a study of control samples from healthy donors and cancer patients. Only in-frame clones appear in the TCRdb table, and some are missing; sequencing was by immunoSEQ multiplex PCR. The data show some 130,000 clones, just under 95% seen once. Sequenced sample: blood. These receptors originate from a man younger than 35 in good health.

The chain links TRBV7-9 to TRBJ2-7; 7 nucleotides agree with TRBD1. The CDR3 totals 13 residues. The trim removed 4 bases at V and 3 bases at J, leaving 3 bases unmatched. Germline V gives CDR1 SEHNR, CDR2 FQNEAQ (reference sequence). The CDR3, as DNA: TGTGCCAGCAGCTCGGGACAGTACTACGAGCAGTACTTC. It is translated as CASSSGQYYEQYF.

J is TRBJ2-1 and V is TRBV9; 9 bases are a match to TRBD2. The V gene end was trimmed by 3 bases and the J gene end by 8 bases; junction bases not matched to a gene: 6. There are 14 residues in the CDR3. The germline V gene has CDR1 SGDLS and CDR2 YYNGEE. The CDR3 sequence: CASSAGGLADEQFF. The CDR3 nucleotides are TGTGCCAGCAGCGCCGGGGGACTAGCTGATGAGCAGTTCTTC.

The V call is TRBV7-9, the J call TRBJ2-7; no firm D call. The ends were cut back, 1 base at V and 0 bases at J, with 7 bases in the middle. This CDR3 region has 14 residues. Germline V gene data show CDR1 as SEHNR and CDR2 as FQNEAQ (reference sequence). DNA of the CDR3: TGTGCCAGCAGCTTAGGGGCAGCCTCCTACGAGCAGTACTTC. The encoded protein is CASSLGAASYEQYF. The complete variable domain, with remaining parts taken from reference TRBV7-9 and TRBJ2-7, reads DTGVSQNPRHKITKRGQNVTFRCDPISEHNRLYWYRQTLGQGPEFLTYFQNEAQLEKSRLLSDRFSAERPKGSFSTLEIQRTEQGDSAMYLCASSLGAASYEQYFGPGTRLTVT.

The chain links TRBV7-6 to TRBJ2-5, with 14 bases that match TRBD2. Germline V gives CDR1 SGHVS, CDR2 FNYEAQ. The CDR3 is 15 residues long. V gave up 4 bases and J gave up 5 bases; unmatched junction bases: 3. The CDR3 is CASSWTSGGSETQYF. The DNA for the CDR3 is TGTGCCAGCAGCTGGACTAGCGGGGGGTCGGAGACCCAGTACTTC.

This sequence joins TRBV5-1 and TRBJ2-7; 12 bases are shared with TRBD1. CDR3 length: 18 residues. With V trimmed by 4 bases and J by 2 bases, 13 bases remained unmatched. Germline loops: CDR1 SGHRS, CDR2 YFSETQ. CDR3 DNA: TGCGCCAGCAGCCGGGAGGGGGACAGGGGGCTAATTGCCTACGAGCAGTACTTC. This encodes CASSREGDRGLIAYEQYF.

The rearrangement joins TRBV6-6 to TRBJ1-1, with D possibly TRBD1 on 6 matching bases. The V gene's germline CDR1 is MNHNY and CDR2 SVGAGI (reference sequence). The CDR3 spans 15 residues. V was pared by 2 bases and J by 6 bases, with 16 bases between. The CDR3 nucleotides are TGTGCCAGCAGTTACGAGGGGGGCGAGGGGGCTGAAGCTTTCTTT. Its translation is CASSYEGGEGAEAFF.

The chain joins TRBV5-5 to TRBJ1-3; D is unclear. The germline V and J ends were trimmed by 0 bases and 9 bases, with 10 bases remaining between them. There are 13 residues in the CDR3. Germline CDR1 and CDR2: SGHKS and YYEKEE (reference sequence). CDR3 sequence: CASSLDSLSTIYF. DNA of the CDR3: TGTGCCAGCAGCTTGGACTCCCTAAGCACCATATATTTT. Using reference TRBV5-5 and TRBJ1-3 for the parts outside the CDR3, the full variable domain is DAGVTQSPTHLIKTRGQQVTLRCSPISGHKSVSWYQQVLGQGPQFIFQYYEKEERGRGNFPDRFSARQFPNYSSELNVNALLLGDSALYLCASSLDSLSTIYFGEGSWLTVV.

J is TRBJ1-2 and V is TRBV6-6; D gene ambiguous. Germline V gene sequence: CDR1 MNHNY, CDR2 SVGAGI (reference sequence). The CDR3 consists of 15 residues. Trimming removed 7 bases at V and 4 bases at J, with 19 bases between. The CDR3 DNA reads as TGTGCCAGCATCTCGCCCCCAGTCGGTGTCTATGGCTACACCTTC. It yields the protein CASISPPVGVYGYTF.

The chain uses TRBV9 and TRBJ1-2, with no clear D. The CDR3 covers 13 residues. V lost 0 bases and J lost 2, with 5 bases in between. From germline, CDR1 is SGDLS and CDR2 YYNGEE. In nucleotides, the CDR3 is TGTGCCAGCAGCGTAGGCCCAAACTATGGCTACACCTTC. Protein sequence: CASSVGPNYGYTF.

The genes are TRBV7-6 and TRBJ1-6; D is possibly TRBD1 (5 bases). The CDR3 is made up of 16 amino acids. V was cut by 2 bases and J by 5 bases, with 13 bases left in between. CDR1 is SGHVS and CDR2 is FNYEAQ in the germline V gene. CDR3 nucleotide sequence: TGTGCCAGCAGCTTATCCTCCGCAGGGAATAATTCACCCCTCCACTTT. Translating gives CASSLSSAGNNSPLHF.

This rearrangement joins TRBV27 to TRBJ2-1, with D perhaps matching TRBD2 (6 bases). Looked up from germline, CDR1 is MNHEY and CDR2 is SMNVEV (reference sequence). This CDR3 region has 15 residues. V gave up 1 base and J gave up 5 bases, with 12 bases separating them. CDR3 sequence reads: CASSLLRGTDNEQFF. The CDR3 bases are TGTGCCAGCAGTTTATTGCGGGGAACCGACAATGAGCAGTTCTTC.

This rearrangement joins TRBV19 to TRBJ1-1, with D unclear. Germline CDR1 reads LNHDA; CDR2 reads SQIVND (reference sequence). Trimming took off 6 bases at V and 1 base at J, with 9 bases between the two ends. The CDR3 runs to 13 residues. The CDR3 loop is CASRSTRNTEAFF. The DNA for the CDR3 is TGTGCCAGTAGATCGACTAGGAACACTGAAGCTTTCTTT. Complete variable domain (other parts from reference TRBV19 and TRBJ1-1): DGGITQSPKYLFRKEGQNVTLSCEQNLNHDAMYWYRQDPGQGLRLIYYSQIVNDFQKGDIAEGYSVSREKKESFPLTVTSAQKNPTAFYLCASRSTRNTEAFFGQGTRLTVV.

The V call is TRBV5-1, the J call TRBJ1-2; D unclear. The CDR3 runs to 13 residues. Germline V gives CDR1 SGHRS, CDR2 YFSETQ. V lost 4 bases, J lost 4 bases, and 11 bases lay in between. The CDR3 loop is CASSVEGAYGYTF. Here the CDR3 DNA reads TGCGCCAGCAGCGTTGAGGGTGCCTATGGCTACACCTTC. Complete variable domain (other parts from reference TRBV5-1 and TRBJ1-2): KAGVTQTPRYLIKTRGQQVTLSCSPISGHRSVSWYQQTPGQGLQFLFEYFSETQRNKGNFPGRFSGRQFSNSRSEMNVSTLELGDSALYLCASSVEGAYGYTFGSGTRLTVV.

The rearrangement uses TRBV19 and TRBJ1-1; 7 nucleotides align to TRBD1. Germline V gene data show CDR1 as LNHDA and CDR2 as SQIVND (reference sequence). Trimming removed 6 bases from V and 1 base from J; junction bases left unmatched: 14. The CDR3 totals 17 residues. The CDR3, as DNA: TGTGCCAGTAGAAAAGAGGACTGGGGACAGACGAACACTGAAGCTTTCTTT. This sequence encodes CASRKEDWGQTNTEAFF.

This chain uses TRBV5-4 with TRBJ1-1, with no clear D. Germline V CDR1 and CDR2: SGHNT, YYREEE (reference sequence). The CDR3 covers 11 residues. V shed 1 base and J shed 7 bases, with 5 bases lying between them. CDR3 sequence reads: CASSLNGEAFF. For the CDR3, the DNA is TGTGCCAGCAGCTTGAACGGTGAAGCTTTCTTT.

The V call is TRBV3-1 (or the pseudogene TRBV3-2), the J call TRBJ1-6; 7 nucleotides agree with TRBD1. CDR1 and CDR2 from the germline V gene are LGHDT and YNNKEL (reference sequence). The V segment lost 0 bases and the J segment 5 bases; nucleotides outside the gene matches: 7. CDR3 length: 17 residues. The CDR3 region is CASSQDLRGVDNSPLHF. The CDR3 DNA follows: TGTGCCAGCAGCCAAGATCTCAGGGGGGTGGATAATTCACCCCTCCACTTT.